This TCR beta chain was found in a study of blood T cell repertoires in COVID-19. The CDR3 is 14 amino acids. Per germline, CDR1 SGHTA and CDR2 FQGNSA. The J segment lost 3 bases and the V segment lost 3 bases, leaving 4 bases of the junction unmatched. Assay used: immunoSEQ multiplex PCR; TCRdb lists only in-frame clones, some missing. Of approximately 150,000 clones detected, around 87% appear once; the ten largest clones hold around an eighth. The sequencing sample was made of peripheral blood. This TCR derives from a man younger than 35 with COVID-19, enrolled during active disease. The chain employs TRBV7-2 and TRBJ2-7; 8 bases are shared with TRBD1. The CDR3 coding sequence is TGTGCCAGCAGCTTCCGGACAGGGAGCTACGAGCAGTACTTC. Encoded protein: CASSFRTGSYEQYF.